The sequence of this TCR beta chain was determined in a study of human T cells and chemical hapten exposure. Study details: Slight volume differences across pooled libraries mainly accounted for varying per-sample TCR yields.

For the library, individual cDNA molecules each received unique molecular identifiers. In the original workflow: The median was about 89,000 TCRs per sample, ranging roughly 20,000 to 750,000. Using its own MiXCR run on the 5' RACE reads, TCRdb lists one record per CDR3 protein. TCRdb assigned the V and J calls; the authors' analysis was not used. The sample lists about 80,000 distinct CDR3 sequences; 15% were seen once. Comments on this clonotype: Its antigen remains unknown.

Someone pulled total RNA out of unfractionated whole blood. General study results and limits: No shift was seen in TCRs above 1 in 1000 frequency with DPC sensitization.

The germline CDR1 and CDR2 sequences are SGHVS and FQNEAQ. This CDR3 region has 14 residues. Trimming pared 5 bases from V and 7 bases from J, leaving 18 bases between. The rearrangement links TRBV7-8 to TRBJ2-7; D may be TRBD1 or TRBD2 (5 bases each). This sequence originates from a female donor in good health. The CDR3 coding sequence is TGTGCCAGCAGCCTCTTTGCCGGGACGGGGGAGCAGTACTTC. Its protein is CASSLFAGTGEQYF.